This T cell receptor (beta chain) is from a study of blood T cell repertoires in COVID-19 (dated by TCRdb to about 2020). Looking at the study overall: Samples covering the acute and convalescent phases of COVID-19 were provided by collaborators in the United States, Italy and Spain. The prospective study material was composed of cDNA or gDNA derived from T cells, B-cell-depleted T cells, or PBMCs. Deeply sampled blood TCRbeta repertoires from subjects exposed to, actively infected with, or recovered from COVID-19 were included in the dataset. The repertoires were released in a freely available public database meant as a resource for research on the immune response to SARS-CoV-2. Samples came from the ongoing ImmuneRACE study (first 160 participants) plus 1,254 subjects from 6 global collaborators. The sample metadata nearly always contained a de-identified subject ID, COVID-19 status, age in years and sex. Where available, HLA class I and class II types were taken from metadata supplied by the sample provider and were not determined by assay-based typing.

Collaborating institutions collected whole blood in K2EDTA tubes following their own protocols. Collaborator samples were shipped for TCRbeta analysis as frozen whole blood, isolated PBMCs, or DNA extracted from either sample type. On this clone: Its antigen is currently not known. Per-base qualities were not stored, and no clone one base away is much larger.

Findings and caveats that apply to the study as a whole: Clinical and demographic metadata were provided uncurated, with the amount varying by source and participant.

TCRbeta CDR3 regions were amplified from genomic DNA using the immunoSEQ Assay, a bias-controlled multiplex PCR. As for the authors' bioinformatics: Within the assay, amplification of reference gene primers was used to estimate how many nucleated cells each sample contained. To quantify the absolute abundance of each unique TCRbeta CDR3 rearrangement, sequence reads were collapsed and filtered. For each sample, productive Simpson clonality was calculated by taking the square root of Simpson's diversity index across productive rearrangements. TCRdb carries this immuneACCESS record with in-frame sequences only. Its versions omit some clonotypes, under half of them owing to an unresolved V gene in the studies checked, with the rest unexplained. Clone size and the V and J calls come from that table; the DNA yielded D and trimming. This sample lists approximately 86,000 clones; roughly nine tenths were detected once. The top ten constitute roughly 9% of the sample.

Specimen: peripheral blood. This sequence originates from a man aged 45-65 years with acute or convalescent COVID-19.

The DNA is TGTGCCAGCAGCTTCCCTCGGGGCAATGAGCAGTTCTTC. The encoded protein is CASSFPRGNEQFF. This chain joins TRBV11-2 to TRBJ2-1, and possibly TRBD2, on 5 matching bases. Relative to germline, V is 3 bases shorter and J is 6 bases shorter, with 9 bases between their ends. CDR1 and CDR2 are drawn from the germline V gene: SGHAT, FQNNGV. The CDR3, cysteine through phenylalanine, is 13 amino acids long. Here the CDR3 DNA is all that survives: 39 bases in frame from base 1.